What follows are 25 T cell receptor beta chains derived from one specimen sequenced in a study of siplizumab effects on memory and regulatory T cells. The assay was immunoSEQ multiplex PCR, and TCRdb's table has in-frame clones only and misses some. In the table there are about 80,000 clones, just under 95% of which are singletons. Sequencing was performed on CD8+ T cells sorted from blood. These receptors were taken from a human donor in good health.

This clone showed up just once. The chain recombines TRBV11-2 with TRBJ2-7; a possible D gene is TRBD2 (5 bases). CDR3 length: 15 residues. V shed 1 base and J shed 1 base, with 11 bases lying between them. From germline, CDR1 is SGHAT and CDR2 FQNNGV. CDR3 sequence: CASSLVSGGSYEQYF. The CDR3 nucleotides are TGTGCCAGCAGCTTAGTTTCTGGCGGGTCCTACGAGCAGTACTTC.

The J gene is TRBJ2-7, the V gene TRBV4-1, with a weak D call TRBD2 (5 bases). V dropped 4 bases and J dropped 0 bases, with 10 bases sitting between them. The CDR3 is 14 amino acids. Germline V lookup: CDR1 MGHRA, CDR2 YSYEKL. The CDR3: CASSPKLASYEQYF. The CDR3 DNA is TGCGCCAGCAGCCCCAAGCTAGCCTCCTACGAGCAGTACTTC.

This clone appeared a single time. The V gene is TRBV19, the J gene TRBJ2-7; D is unclear. The CDR3 has 13 amino acids. Per germline, CDR1 LNHDA and CDR2 SQIVND (reference sequence). Trimming took 3 bases from V and 7 from J, leaving 13 bases between them. This CDR3 reads CASSISPPGEQYF. The CDR3 region has the DNA TGTGCCAGTAGTATCTCCCCCCCTGGGGAGCAGTACTTC.

This sequence joins TRBV6-1 and TRBJ2-3, with D possibly TRBD2 on 5 matching bases. The germline V and J ends were trimmed by 7 bases and 3 bases, with 17 bases remaining between them. This CDR3 contains 15 residues. Germline V gene data show CDR1 as MNHNS and CDR2 as SASEGT. The CDR3 DNA sequence: TGTGCCAGCACCAACGGGAATTCTGAGACAGATACGCAGTATTTT. Translation gives CASTNGNSETDTQYF.

The CDR3 nucleotides are TGTGCCAGCAGGCAAATGTCTCCTAACACTGAAGCTTTCTTT. As protein: CASRQMSPNTEAFF. The gene calls are TRBV27 and TRBJ1-1; no clear D gene. The CDR3 is made up of 14 amino acids. CDR1 is MNHEY and CDR2 is SMNVEV in the germline V gene (reference sequence). V dropped 6 bases and J dropped 2 bases, with 13 bases sitting between them.

The chain employs TRBV25-1 and TRBJ2-1; D perhaps matches TRBD2 (6 bases). V was trimmed by 0 bases and J by 2 bases, leaving 11 bases between them. The CDR3 extends over 16 amino acids. The germline gives CDR1 MGHDK, CDR2 SYGVNS. The CDR3 sequence is CASSEYSRGTYNEQFF. In nucleotides, the CDR3 is TGTGCCAGCAGTGAATACAGTCGCGGGACCTACAATGAGCAGTTCTTC.

This clone was recorded once. This chain connects TRBV5-6 to TRBJ1-4, with D unresolved. Germline V gives CDR1 SGHDT, CDR2 YYEEEE. The CDR3 is made up of 14 amino acids. Trimming removed 1 base from V and 3 bases from J, with 7 bases in between. The DNA of the CDR3 is TGTGCCAGCAGCTTGACGGGAGCTAATGAAAAACTGTTTTTT. It specifies CASSLTGANEKLFF.

The rearrangement joins TRBV5-6 to TRBJ1-2; 10 nucleotides align to TRBD1. Germline V gene sequence: CDR1 SGHDT, CDR2 YYEEEE. There are 15 residues in the CDR3. V dropped 4 bases and J dropped 3; count of bases not matched to a gene: 6. CDR3 loop: CASSEGTGEDYGYTF. CDR3 nucleotides: TGTGCCAGCAGCGAGGGGACAGGGGAGGACTATGGCTACACCTTC.

This clone was counted a single time. The V gene is TRBV4-1, the J gene TRBJ2-7, with D possibly being TRBD2 (6 bases). Germline V CDR1 and CDR2: MGHRA, YSYEKL. This CDR3 has 15 residues. V was cut by 5 bases and J by 7 bases, with 21 bases left in between. The CDR3 DNA reads as TGCGCCAGCAGCATGACTAGGGACCCTGGGGGGGAGCAGTACTTC. Translated: CASSMTRDPGGEQYF.

CDR3 in DNA: TGTGCCAGTGGCTCCGGGACCTATAACAATGAGCAGTTCTTC. It is translated as CASGSGTYNNEQFF. V gene TRBV19 combines with J gene TRBJ2-1, with D possibly called TRBD1 or TRBD2 (5 bases each). The germline V gene encodes CDR1 LNHDA and CDR2 SQIVND (reference sequence). This CDR3 contains 14 residues. V was cut by 8 bases and J by 5 bases, with 16 bases left in between.

This clone turned up a few times. Relative to the germline gene, one junction end is altered; a read error may explain this. The chain employs TRBV10-3 and TRBJ2-2, with D possibly being TRBD1 (6 bases). This CDR3 has 12 residues. Germline V gene data show CDR1 as ENHRY and CDR2 as SYGVKD. The CDR3 here is CAIRGETGELFF. In DNA, the CDR3 is TGTGCGATCAGGGGCGAGACCGGGGAGCTGTTTTTT.

V and J are TRBV9 and TRBJ2-2; D call uncertain. Germline V lookup: CDR1 SGDLS, CDR2 YYNGEE. This CDR3 comprises 17 residues. With 0 bases removed from V and 6 bases from J, the gap between germline ends came to 18 bases. The chain's CDR3 is CASSVGGTSLGPGELFF. The DNA for the CDR3 is TGTGCCAGCAGCGTAGGAGGTACCAGCCTTGGCCCCGGGGAGCTGTTTTTT.

The chain joins TRBV19 to TRBJ2-7; 9 bases match TRBD2. Germline V gives CDR1 LNHDA, CDR2 SQIVND (reference sequence). The CDR3 has 14 residues. The trim removed 4 bases at V and 3 bases at J, leaving 4 bases unmatched. The CDR3 bases are TGTGCCAGTAGTAGCGGGAGGGCATTCTACGAGCAGTACTTC. Protein sequence: CASSSGRAFYEQYF.

This clone came up once. The genes are TRBV28 and TRBJ2-2, with TRBD2 matching over 7 bases. With 2 bases clipped from V and 1 base from J, the junction kept 4 bases outside the gene matches. There are 16 residues in the CDR3. CDR1 MDHEN and CDR2 SYDVKM come from the germline V gene. Written as DNA, the CDR3 is TGTGCCAGCAGTTTAAAAGCGGGAAAGAACACCGGGGAGCTGTTTTTT. Its protein is CASSLKAGKNTGELFF.

V and J are TRBV10-1 and TRBJ2-7; tentatively, D is TRBD2 (5 bases). The CDR3 extends over 13 amino acids. Between the trimmed V and J ends, which lost 0 bases and 6 bases, there was a span of 9 bases. Germline V gives CDR1 WNHNN, CDR2 SYGVQD (reference sequence). The CDR3 region has the DNA TGCGCCAGCAGTGAGTCGTCGGGGAGCGAGCAGTACTTC. It specifies CASSESSGSEQYF.

This clone was counted between two and nine times. The rearrangement links TRBV2 to TRBJ2-7; D not resolved. The germline V and J ends were trimmed by 3 bases and 0 bases, with 3 bases remaining between them. The CDR3 loop spans 12 amino acids. Germline lookup yields CDR1 SNHLY and CDR2 FYNNEI. Written as DNA, the CDR3 is TGTGCCAGCAGTGACAGCTCCTACGAGCAGTACTTC. It yields the protein CASSDSSYEQYF. The whole variable domain, remainder taken from reference TRBV2 and TRBJ2-7, is EPEVTQTPSHQVTQMGQEVILRCVPISNHLYFYWYRQILGQKVEFLVSFYNNEISEKSEIFDDQFSVERPDGSNFTLKIRSTKLEDSAMYFCASSDSSYEQYFGPGTRLTVT.

The chain carries TRBV27 and TRBJ2-2, with 14 nucleotides matching TRBD2. The trim removed 4 bases at V and 6 bases at J, leaving 4 bases unmatched. CDR1 and CDR2 from the germline V gene are MNHEY and SMNVEV (reference sequence). The CDR3 covers 16 residues. DNA for the CDR3: TGTGCCAGCAGTTCGGGACTAGCGGGAGTGTCCGGGGAGCTGTTTTTT. Translated: CASSSGLAGVSGELFF.

The chain has TRBV6-1 and TRBJ2-1; 7 bases map to TRBD2. The CDR3 covers 13 residues. J gave up 9 bases and V 3 bases, and 5 bases lay outside the gene matches. CDR1 and CDR2 (germline): MNHNS, SASEGT. The CDR3 DNA is TGTGCCAGCAGTGACGGGGGAGGGGCTGAGCAGTTCTTC. Its translation: CASSDGGGAEQFF.

Regarding this clone: This CDR3 is also generated by other DNA sequences in the sample. This chain joins TRBV5-4 and TRBJ1-5, with D unclear. Germline V lookup: CDR1 SGHNT, CDR2 YYREEE (reference sequence). Trimming left V 0 bases short and J 4 bases short, with 2 bases between. This CDR3 has 12 residues. The CDR3, as DNA: TGTGCCAGCAGCTTGGGAAATCAGCCCCAGCATTTT. Its protein is CASSLGNQPQHF.

V is TRBV10-1 and J is TRBJ2-7; D unresolved. This CDR3 comprises 16 residues. The germline V and J ends were trimmed by 3 bases and 1 base, with 16 bases remaining between them. Germline V CDR1 and CDR2: WNHNN, SYGVQD (reference sequence). The CDR3 here is CASSDARTAVSYEQYF. The DNA of the CDR3 is TGCGCCAGCAGTGATGCCCGGACGGCCGTTTCCTACGAGCAGTACTTC.

Concerning this clone: Other nucleotide sequences in the sample specify the same CDR3. The chain links TRBV27 to TRBJ2-1; D call uncertain. CDR3 length equals 13 residues. Germline V gene data show CDR1 as MNHEY and CDR2 as SMNVEV (reference sequence). Trimming left V 5 bases short and J 5 bases short, with 10 bases between. CDR3 nucleotide sequence: TGTGCCAGCAGTCTTTCACGTAACAATGAGCAGTTCTTC. It encodes CASSLSRNNEQFF.

The chain is built from TRBV7-9 and TRBJ2-1; D uncertain. Trimming removed 7 bases from V and 5 bases from J, with 21 bases in between. This CDR3 has 16 residues. Germline CDR1 reads SEHNR; CDR2 reads FQNEAQ (reference sequence). CDR3 loop: CASTSRRVSLNNEQFF. CDR3 DNA sequence: TGTGCCAGCACCTCGAGAAGAGTAAGCCTAAACAATGAGCAGTTCTTC.

The V gene is TRBV19, the J gene TRBJ2-5; D could derive from TRBD1 or TRBD2 (7 bases each). The germline V and J ends were trimmed by 6 bases and 3 bases, with 14 bases remaining between them. Looked up from germline, CDR1 is LNHDA and CDR2 is SQIVND (reference sequence). The CDR3 loop spans 14 amino acids. Here the CDR3 reads CASRGGTAKETQYF. DNA for the CDR3: TGTGCCAGTAGGGGGGGGACAGCAAAAGAGACCCAGTACTTC.

The chain uses TRBV4-1 and TRBJ2-7; 7 bases map to TRBD1. Germline loops: CDR1 MGHRA, CDR2 YSYEKL. Trimming removed 3 bases from V and 2 bases from J; junction bases left unmatched: 13. This CDR3 spans 17 amino acids. CDR3 sequence (DNA): TGCGCCAGCAGCCACTCTCCGGGACAGAAATACCCCTACGAGCAGTACTTC. This codes for CASSHSPGQKYPYEQYF.

V usage is TRBV7-6 and J usage is TRBJ2-2; possibly TRBD2 for D (5 bases). Germline CDR1 is SGHVS and CDR2 is FNYEAQ. V was pared by 5 bases and J by 2 bases, with 12 bases between. This CDR3 has 15 residues. The CDR3 DNA reads TGTGCCAGCAGCCCGGGTTCGGGAAACACCGGGGAGCTGTTTTTT. As protein: CASSPGSGNTGELFF.